This T cell receptor beta chain appears in the sequencing data of a study of long-term antiretroviral therapy in people with HIV. Study as a whole: Samples from the earliest time points predate the 2015 immediate-ART recommendation by about a decade.

Regarding the study as a whole: Blood was collected between about 2003 and 2018, possibly under older ART regimens. Whereas controls had wider CDR3 length ranges, HIV repertoires had narrower ones.

Investigators performed immunoSEQ version v3.0 at survey level. Each sample aimed for about 35,000-50,000 sequenced T-cell genomes. Using immunoSEQ multiplex PCR, the repertoire was profiled, and TCRdb retains in-frame clones only, with some absent. This sample carries about 25,000 clones, more than 75% of them seen once, and the ten largest clones take around 4.8%. This clone was seen just once. No antigen is known for it. Losses at the gene ends were 0 bases for V and 7 bases for J; bases not matched to a gene: 5. The CDR3 covers 16 residues. The germline CDR1 and CDR2 sequences are LGHNA and YSLEER.

The rearrangement links TRBV4-3 to TRBJ2-1, with 11 bases that match TRBD2. Material: unsorted PBMCs, obtained 0.5 years after starting antiretroviral therapy. This TCR was sampled from a middle-aged woman with HIV. For the CDR3, the DNA is TGCGCCAGCAGCCAAGATGAGAGACTAGCGGGGAATGAGCAGTTCTTC. As protein: CASSQDERLAGNEQFF.